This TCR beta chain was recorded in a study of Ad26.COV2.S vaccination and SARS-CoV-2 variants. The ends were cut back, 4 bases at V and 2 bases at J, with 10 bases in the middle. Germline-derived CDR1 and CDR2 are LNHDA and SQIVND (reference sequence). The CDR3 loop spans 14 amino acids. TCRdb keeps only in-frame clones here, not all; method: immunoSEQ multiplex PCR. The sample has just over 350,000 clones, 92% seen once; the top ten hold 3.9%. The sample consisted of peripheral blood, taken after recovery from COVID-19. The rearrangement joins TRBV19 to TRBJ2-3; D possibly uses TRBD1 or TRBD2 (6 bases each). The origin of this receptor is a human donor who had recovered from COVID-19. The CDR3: CASSSGGHTDTQYF. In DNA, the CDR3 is TGTGCCAGTAGTAGTGGGGGGCACACAGATACGCAGTATTTT.